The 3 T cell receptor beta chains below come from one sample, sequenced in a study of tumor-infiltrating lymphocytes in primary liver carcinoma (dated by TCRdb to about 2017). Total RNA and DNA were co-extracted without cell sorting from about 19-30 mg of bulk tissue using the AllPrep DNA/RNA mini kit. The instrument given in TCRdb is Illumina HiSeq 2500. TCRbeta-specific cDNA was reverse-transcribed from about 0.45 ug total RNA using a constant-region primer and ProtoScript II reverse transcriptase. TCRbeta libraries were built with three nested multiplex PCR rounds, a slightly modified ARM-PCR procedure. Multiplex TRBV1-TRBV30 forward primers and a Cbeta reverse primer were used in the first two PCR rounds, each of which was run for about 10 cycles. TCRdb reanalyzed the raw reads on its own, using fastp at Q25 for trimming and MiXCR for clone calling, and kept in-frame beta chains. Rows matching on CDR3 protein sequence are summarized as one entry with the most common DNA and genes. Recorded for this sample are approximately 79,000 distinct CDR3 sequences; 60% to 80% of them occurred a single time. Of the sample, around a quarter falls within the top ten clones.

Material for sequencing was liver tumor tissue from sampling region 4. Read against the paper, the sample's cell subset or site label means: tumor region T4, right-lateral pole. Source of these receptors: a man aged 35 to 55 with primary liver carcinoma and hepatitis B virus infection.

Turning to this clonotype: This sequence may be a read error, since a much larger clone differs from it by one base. Written as DNA, the CDR3 is TGTGCCAGCAGCTTAGGGCCCGGGTATGGCAACGAGCAGTACTTC. This translates into CASSLGPGYGNEQYF. The V gene is TRBV7-8, the J gene TRBJ2-7; D call uncertain. The CDR3 loop spans 15 amino acids. Trimming shortened V by 1 base and J by 5 bases, and 15 bases separated the two germline ends. In germline, CDR1 is SGHVS, CDR2 FQNEAQ.

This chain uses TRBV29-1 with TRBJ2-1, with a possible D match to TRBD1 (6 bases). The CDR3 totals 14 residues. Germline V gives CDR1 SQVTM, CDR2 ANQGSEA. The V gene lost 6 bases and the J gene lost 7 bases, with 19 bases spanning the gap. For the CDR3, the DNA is TGCAGCGTGGGGGCTATAGCGCAGGGGAATGAGCAGTTCTTC. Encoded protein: CSVGAIAQGNEQFF.

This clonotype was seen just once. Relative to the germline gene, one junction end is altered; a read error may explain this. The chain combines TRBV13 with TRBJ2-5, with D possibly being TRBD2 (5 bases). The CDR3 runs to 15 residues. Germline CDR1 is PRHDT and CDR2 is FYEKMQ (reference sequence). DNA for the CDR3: TGTGCCTGCAGCCCGCGGGTTGGCGTCTCAGAGACCCAGTACTTC. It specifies CACSPRVGVSETQYF.